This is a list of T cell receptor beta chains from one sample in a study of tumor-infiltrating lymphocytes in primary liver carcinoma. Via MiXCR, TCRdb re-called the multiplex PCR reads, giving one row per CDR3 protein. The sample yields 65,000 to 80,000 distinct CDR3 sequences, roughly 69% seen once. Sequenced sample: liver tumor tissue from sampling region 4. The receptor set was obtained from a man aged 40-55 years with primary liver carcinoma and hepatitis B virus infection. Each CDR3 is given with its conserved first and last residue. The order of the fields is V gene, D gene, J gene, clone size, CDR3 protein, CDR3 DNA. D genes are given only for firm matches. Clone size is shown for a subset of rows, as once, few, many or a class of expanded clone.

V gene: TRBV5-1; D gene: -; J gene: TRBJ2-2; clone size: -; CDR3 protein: CASIKENTGELFF; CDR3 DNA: TGCGCCAGCATTAAGGAGAACACCGGGGAGCTGTTTTTT
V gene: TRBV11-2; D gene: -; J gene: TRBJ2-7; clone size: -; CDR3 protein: CASSQYSGWGYEQYF; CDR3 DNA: TGTGCCAGCAGCCAGTATTCGGGATGGGGTTACGAGCAGTACTTC
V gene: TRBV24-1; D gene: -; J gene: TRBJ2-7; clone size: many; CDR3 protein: CATSDRDNEQYF; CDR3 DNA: TGTGCCACCAGTGATCGGGATAACGAGCAGTACTTC
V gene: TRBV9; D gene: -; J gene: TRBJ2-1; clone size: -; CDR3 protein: CAGSASPSSYNEQFF; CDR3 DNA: TGTGCCGGCAGCGCCTCTCCAAGCTCCTACAATGAGCAGTTCTTC
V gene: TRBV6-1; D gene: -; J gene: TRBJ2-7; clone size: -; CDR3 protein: CASIANGRYEQYF; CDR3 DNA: TGTGCCAGCATTGCTAACGGGAGATACGAGCAGTACTTC
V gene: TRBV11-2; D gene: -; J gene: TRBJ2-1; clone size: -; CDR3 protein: CASGLEYNEQLF; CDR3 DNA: TGTGCCAGCGGCTTAGAATACAATGAGCAGTTGTTC
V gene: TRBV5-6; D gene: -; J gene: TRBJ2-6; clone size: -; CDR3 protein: CASSLRAGVNVLTF; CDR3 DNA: TGTGCCAGCAGCTTACGTGCTGGGGTCAACGTCCTGACTTTC
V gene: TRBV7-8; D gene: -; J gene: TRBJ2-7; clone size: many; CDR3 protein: CASSLALERGNYEQYF; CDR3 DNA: TGTGCCAGCAGCTTAGCGCTGGAGAGGGGTAACTACGAGCAGTACTTC
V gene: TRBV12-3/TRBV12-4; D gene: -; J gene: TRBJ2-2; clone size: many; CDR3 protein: CASSVGGAGTGELFF; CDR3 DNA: TGTGCCAGCAGCGTCGGGGGAGCGGGCACCGGGGAGCTGTTTTTT
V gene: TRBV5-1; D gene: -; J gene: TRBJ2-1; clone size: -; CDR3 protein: CAGSLEVEQFF; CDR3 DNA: TGCGCCGGCAGCTTGGAGGTTGAGCAGTTCTTC
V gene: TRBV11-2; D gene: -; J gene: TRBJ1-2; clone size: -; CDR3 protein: CASSLSVDYGRTF; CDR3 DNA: TGTGCCAGCAGCCTAAGCGTTGACTATGGCCGCACCTTC
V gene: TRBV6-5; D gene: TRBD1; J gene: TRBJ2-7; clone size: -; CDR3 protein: CGSSYARQGASSYEQYF; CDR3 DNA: TGTGGCAGCAGTTATGCAAGACAGGGGGCGAGCTCCTACGAGCAGTACTTC
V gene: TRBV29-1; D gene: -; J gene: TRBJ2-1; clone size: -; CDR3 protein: CSVEEAIVNEQFF; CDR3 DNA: TGCAGTGTTGAAGAGGCCATTGTCAATGAGCAGTTCTTC
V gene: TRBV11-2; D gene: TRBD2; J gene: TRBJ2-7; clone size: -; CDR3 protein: CASSLPGLGIREQYF; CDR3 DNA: TGTGCCAGCAGCCTCCCGGGACTAGGGATCCGCGAGCAGTACTTC
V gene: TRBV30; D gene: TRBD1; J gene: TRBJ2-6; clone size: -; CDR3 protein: CAGRDRTLAGANVLTF; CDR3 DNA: TGTGCTGGAAGGGACAGGACACTCGCTGGGGCCAACGTCCTGACTTTC
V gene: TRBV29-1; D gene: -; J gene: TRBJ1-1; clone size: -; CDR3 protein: CSTQKLTRGGEAFF; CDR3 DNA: TGCAGCACCCAGAAGCTGACCCGGGGGGGTGAAGCTTTCTTT
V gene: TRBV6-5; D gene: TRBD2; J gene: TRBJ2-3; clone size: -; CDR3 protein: CASSHGLAGGMVPTDTQYF; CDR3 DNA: TGTGCCAGCAGTCATGGACTAGCGGGAGGCATGGTACCCACAGATACGCAGTATTTT
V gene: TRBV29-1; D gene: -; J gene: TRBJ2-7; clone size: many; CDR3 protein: CSAKDRLQGTYEQYF; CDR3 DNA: TGCAGCGCTAAAGACAGGCTCCAAGGCACCTACGAGCAGTACTTC
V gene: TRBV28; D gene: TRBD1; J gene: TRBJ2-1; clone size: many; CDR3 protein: CASSPAGQGALEQFF; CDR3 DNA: TGTGCCAGCAGCCCGGCGGGACAGGGGGCGCTTGAGCAGTTCTTC
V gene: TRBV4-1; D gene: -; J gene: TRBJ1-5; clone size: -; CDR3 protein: CASNLRQGIGHLPQHF; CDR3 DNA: TGCGCCAGCAACTTACGCCAGGGTATAGGGCATCTGCCCCAGCATTTT
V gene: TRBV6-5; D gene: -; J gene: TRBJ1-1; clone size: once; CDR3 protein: CASSYGEANTEAFF; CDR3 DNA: TGTGCCAGCAGTTATGGTGAGGCGAACACTGAAGCTTTCTTT
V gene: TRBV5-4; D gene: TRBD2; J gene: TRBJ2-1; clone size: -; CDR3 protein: CTSSLGLAGGPNGQFF; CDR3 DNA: TGTACCAGCAGCTTGGGACTAGCGGGAGGGCCTAATGGGCAGTTCTTC
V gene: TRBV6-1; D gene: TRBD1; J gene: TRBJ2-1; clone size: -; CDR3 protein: CVSSEGTASYEQFF; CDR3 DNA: TGTGTCAGCAGTGAAGGGACAGCTAGCTATGAGCAGTTCTTC
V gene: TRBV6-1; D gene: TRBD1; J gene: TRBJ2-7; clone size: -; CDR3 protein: CASSELGQGGEQNF; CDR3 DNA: TGTGCCAGCAGTGAACTGGGACAGGGCGGCGAGCAGAACTTC
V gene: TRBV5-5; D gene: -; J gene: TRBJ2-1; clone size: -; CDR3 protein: CASSLTSWSKAPYNEQFF; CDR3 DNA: TGTGCCAGCAGCTTGACTAGCTGGAGTAAAGCCCCCTACAATGAGCAGTTCTTC
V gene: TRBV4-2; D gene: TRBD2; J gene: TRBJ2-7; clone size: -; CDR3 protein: CASSQEELAGDLSYEQYF; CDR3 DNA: TGTGCCAGCAGCCAAGAGGAGCTAGCGGGAGATCTGTCCTATGAGCAGTACTTC
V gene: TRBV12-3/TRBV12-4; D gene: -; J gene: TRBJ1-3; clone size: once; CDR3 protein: CAGSLSMEGGNTIYF; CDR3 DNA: TGTGCTGGCAGTTTATCCATGGAGGGAGGAAACACCATATATTTT